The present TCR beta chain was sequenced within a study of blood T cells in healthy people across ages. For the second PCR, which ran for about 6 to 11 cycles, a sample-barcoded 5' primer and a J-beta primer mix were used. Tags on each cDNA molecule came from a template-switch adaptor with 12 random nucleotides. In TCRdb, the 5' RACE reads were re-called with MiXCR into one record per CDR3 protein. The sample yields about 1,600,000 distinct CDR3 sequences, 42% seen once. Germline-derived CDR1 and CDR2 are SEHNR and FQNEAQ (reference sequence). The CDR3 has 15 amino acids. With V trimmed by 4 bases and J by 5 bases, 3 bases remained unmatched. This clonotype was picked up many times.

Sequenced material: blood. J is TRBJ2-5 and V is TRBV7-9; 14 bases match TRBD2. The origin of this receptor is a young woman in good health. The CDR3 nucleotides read TGTGCCAGCAGCTCGGGACTAGCGGGAGAGGAGACCCAGTACTTC. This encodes CASSSGLAGEETQYF.